Shown below are 12 T cell receptor beta chains from a single sample sequenced in a study of neoadjuvant nivolumab and ipilimumab in lung cancer. The repertoire was sequenced with immunoSEQ multiplex PCR; TCRdb's copy has only in-frame clones and lacks some. The data hold approximately 26,000 clones, with about 85% observed a single time. Sequenced material: peripheral blood, taken before neoadjuvant nivolumab, alone or with ipilimumab. Every receptor here comes from an adult with non-small cell lung cancer.

The count of this clone is one. The rearrangement joins TRBV6-1 to TRBJ1-5; TRBD1 is a possible D gene (5 bases). The CDR3 covers 15 residues. Per the germline V gene, CDR1 is MNHNS and CDR2 is SASEGT. V was trimmed by 8 bases and J by 0 bases, leaving 14 bases between them. This CDR3 reads CASVRQLLSNQPQHF. CDR3 DNA sequence: TGTGCCAGCGTTCGACAGCTACTTAGCAATCAGCCCCAGCATTTT.

The chain employs TRBV4-1 and TRBJ1-5, with D possibly TRBD1 on 5 matching bases. Deletions cut 1 base from V and 5 bases from J, with 24 bases between. From germline, CDR1 is MGHRA and CDR2 YSYEKL. The CDR3 length is 19 residues. The CDR3 DNA follows: TGCGCCAGCAGCCAAGTTACTCTGAAACTGGGGGGTTCTTATCAGCCCCAGCATTTT. This codes for CASSQVTLKLGGSYQPQHF.

V gene TRBV5-1 combines with J gene TRBJ2-3, with D possibly being TRBD1 (6 bases). Deletions cut 3 bases from V and 3 bases from J, with 8 bases between. The CDR3 contains 13 residues. Germline loops: CDR1 SGHRS, CDR2 YFSETQ. The CDR3 sequence is CASSYRETDTQYF. CDR3 DNA: TGCGCCAGCAGCTACAGGGAGACAGATACGCAGTATTTT.

The CDR3 loop is CASSGQGLSYEQYF. The CDR3 DNA is TGTGCCAGCAGCGGACAGGGCCTATCCTACGAGCAGTACTTC. The chain uses TRBV28 and TRBJ2-7; 8 nucleotides align to TRBD1. This CDR3 is built from 14 residues. Germline V CDR1 and CDR2: MDHEN, SYDVKM. V shed 6 bases, J shed 1 base, and the junction held 5 bases outside the gene matches.

The chain has TRBV7-2 and TRBJ1-4, with 7 bases lining up with TRBD1. V was clipped by 4 bases and J by 5 bases; unmatched bases: 7. The CDR3 loop spans 15 amino acids. Germline V gene data show CDR1 as SGHTA and CDR2 as FQGNSA. In DNA, the CDR3 is TGTGCCAGCAGCTCTACCGGGACAGAGAATGAAAAACTGTTTTTT. Translating it yields CASSSTGTENEKLFF.

This sequence joins TRBV25-1 and TRBJ1-3; tentatively, D is TRBD1 (6 bases). CDR1 MGHDK and CDR2 SYGVNS come from the germline V gene. The CDR3 contains 15 residues. Trimming took off 5 bases at V and 1 base at J, with 12 bases between the two ends. CDR3 sequence reads: CASSLQGRSGNTIYF. The CDR3 DNA is TGTGCCAGCAGTTTACAGGGCAGGTCTGGAAACACCATATATTTT.

Notes on this clone: This sample includes further DNA sequences coding for the same CDR3. The chain links TRBV2 to TRBJ2-1; 11 bases line up with TRBD2. Trimming took 8 bases from V and 4 from J; bases not matched to a gene: 4. Germline V gene lookup returns CDR1 SNHLY and CDR2 FYNNEI. CDR3 size: 14 residues. The chain's CDR3 is CASSLAGGYNEQFF. The CDR3 DNA is TGTGCCAGCTCCTTAGCGGGGGGGTACAATGAGCAGTTCTTC.

This clone has just one count. CDR3 sequence (DNA): TGTGCCAGCAGTATTCACAGGGCCACTGAAGCTTTCTTT. This codes for CASSIHRATEAFF. The chain carries TRBV2 and TRBJ1-1; tentative D call: TRBD1 (6 bases). Germline V gene sequence: CDR1 SNHLY, CDR2 FYNNEI. The CDR3 is 13 amino acids. V lost 5 bases and J 4 bases, leaving 11 bases between the germline ends. The whole variable domain, filled in from reference TRBV2 and TRBJ1-1, reads EPEVTQTPSHQVTQMGQEVILRCVPISNHLYFYWYRQILGQKVEFLVSFYNNEISEKSEIFDDQFSVERPDGSNFTLKIRSTKLEDSAMYFCASSIHRATEAFFGQGTRLTVV.

This clone was detected only once. The chain couples TRBV5-1 to TRBJ2-5; perhaps TRBD1 as D (5 bases). The CDR3 length is 14 residues. Trimming took off 0 bases at V and 3 bases at J, with 9 bases between the two ends. CDR1 and CDR2 (germline): SGHRS, YFSETQ. This CDR3 reads CASSLVAGKETQYF. The CDR3 DNA reads TGCGCCAGCAGCTTGGTTGCAGGGAAAGAGACCCAGTACTTC. The variable domain in full, completed from reference TRBV5-1 and TRBJ2-5, reads KAGVTQTPRYLIKTRGQQVTLSCSPISGHRSVSWYQQTPGQGLQFLFEYFSETQRNKGNFPGRFSGRQFSNSRSEMNVSTLELGDSALYLCASSLVAGKETQYFGPGTRLLVL.

The chain employs TRBV18 and TRBJ1-1; D may be TRBD1 (5 bases). This CDR3 has 15 residues. Trimming took 3 bases from V and 1 from J, leaving 12 bases between them. Germline-derived CDR1 and CDR2 are KGHSH and LQKENI. The CDR3 DNA is TGTGCCAGCTCACCCCCTTTTGGACAGAACACTGAAGCTTTCTTT. This translates into CASSPPFGQNTEAFF.

V usage is TRBV27 and J usage is TRBJ2-5; 10 positions agree with TRBD2. Germline CDR1 is MNHEY and CDR2 is SMNVEV (reference sequence). Losses at the gene ends were 6 bases for V and 1 base for J; bases not matched to a gene: 5. CDR3 length equals 15 residues. The CDR3 sequence: CASSTIAGGQETQYF. Written as DNA, the CDR3 is TGTGCCAGCAGCACGATAGCGGGGGGCCAAGAGACCCAGTACTTC.

The rearrangement joins TRBV10-3 to TRBJ1-2; D possibly corresponds to TRBD1 (5 bases). Between the trimmed V and J ends, which lost 6 bases and 5 bases, there was a span of 16 bases. Germline V gives CDR1 ENHRY, CDR2 SYGVKD. The CDR3 is made up of 14 amino acids. In nucleotides, the CDR3 is TGTGCCATCAGCTCTCGACAGCAAGATTATGGCTACACCTTC. Its translation is CAISSRQQDYGYTF.